The 27 T cell receptor beta chains below all came from one sample that was sequenced in a study of blood T cell repertoires in COVID-19. TCRdb keeps only in-frame clones here, not all; method: immunoSEQ multiplex PCR. The sample holds more than 110,000 clones, more than 75% seen once. The sample was peripheral blood. Source of these receptors: a human donor in a cohort sampled during active COVID-19.

The genes are TRBV5-6 and TRBJ2-1; D ambiguous. The CDR3 is made up of 12 amino acids. Trimming cost V 1 base and J 7 bases, with 6 bases left between them. Germline values: CDR1 SGHDT, CDR2 YYEEEE. CDR3 residues: CASSLRRNEQFF. Here the CDR3 DNA reads TGTGCCAGCAGCTTGAGGAGAAATGAGCAGTTCTTC.

This chain's CDR3 is CASRHRDRGVYEQYF. The CDR3 nucleotides read TGTGCCAGCAGGCACCGGGACAGGGGCGTCTACGAGCAGTACTTC. The rearrangement links TRBV28 to TRBJ2-7, with 10 bases identical to TRBD1. J gave up 3 bases and V 6 bases, and 8 bases lay outside the gene matches. The CDR3 has 15 residues. The germline gives CDR1 MDHEN, CDR2 SYDVKM.

The V and J genes are TRBV12-2 and TRBJ1-4; the DNA was not used to check the table's D call, TRBD1. TRBV12-2 is classified as a pseudogene. The CDR3 extends over 15 amino acids. CDR3 sequence reads: CASRPRTGGVEKLFF. CDR3 bases: TGTGCAAGTCGCCCCCGGACAGGGGGCGTAGAAAAACTGTTTTTT.

The rearrangement links TRBV4-1 to TRBJ2-1; 9 bases agree with TRBD2. Germline lookup yields CDR1 MGHRA and CDR2 YSYEKL. The CDR3 has 20 residues. The J segment lost 1 base and the V segment lost 4 bases, leaving 17 bases of the junction unmatched. The CDR3: CASSPQAIAGDIRSYNEQFF. CDR3 in DNA: TGCGCCAGCAGCCCCCAGGCGATAGCGGGAGATATTAGGTCCTACAATGAGCAGTTCTTC.

This chain uses TRBV27 with TRBJ2-7; 8 nucleotides align to TRBD2. The CDR3 spans 14 residues. CDR1 and CDR2 (germline): MNHEY, SMNVEV (reference sequence). J lost 2 bases, V lost 6 bases, and 6 bases had no gene match. The CDR3 DNA reads as TGTGCCAGCAGAAACGGGGGGGCCGCCTACGAGCAGTACTTC. As protein: CASRNGGAAYEQYF.

The chain employs TRBV28 and TRBJ1-1; the D is unclear. Germline values: CDR1 MDHEN, CDR2 SYDVKM. This CDR3 is built from 14 residues. The V end lost 6 bases, the J end lost 3 bases, and 14 bases lay between the germline ends. The CDR3 DNA is TGTGCCAGCAGGCCAGGAATAAGTTACACTGAAGCTTTCTTT. This gives the protein CASRPGISYTEAFF.

This clone has just one count. The chain combines TRBV11-2 with TRBJ1-6; 12 positions match TRBD1. After removal of 8 bases from V and 12 bases from J, the junction contained 5 bases not matched to a gene. Germline CDR1 SGHAT, CDR2 FQNNGV. The CDR3 runs to 13 residues. The CDR3 region has the DNA TGTGCCAGCGGGACAGGGGGCTGGGAACCCCTCCACTTT. Its protein product is CASGTGGWEPLHF.

The chain uses TRBV18 and TRBJ1-1; no definite D call. The germline V gene has CDR1 KGHSH and CDR2 LQKENI. This CDR3 spans 16 amino acids. V was clipped by 6 bases and J by 0 bases, with 17 bases between them. Here the CDR3 DNA reads TGTGCCAGCTCGCCGGAAGCGGAACCACTGAACACTGAAGCTTTCTTT. Translated: CASSPEAEPLNTEAFF.

This clone showed up just a few times. The chain links TRBV9 to TRBJ2-3; perhaps TRBD1 as D (5 bases). The CDR3 covers 15 residues. Germline loops: CDR1 SGDLS, CDR2 YYNGEE. V lost 0 bases and J lost 4, with 12 bases in between. CDR3 amino acids: CASSVEQVFADTQYF. The CDR3 region has the DNA TGTGCCAGCAGCGTAGAACAGGTTTTCGCAGATACGCAGTATTTT.

The gene calls are TRBV6-5 and TRBJ1-4; unclear D gene. Trimming took off 2 bases at V and 7 bases at J, with 11 bases between the two ends. Germline loops: CDR1 MNHEY, CDR2 SVGAGI. The CDR3 is 14 residues long. CDR3 nucleotide sequence: TGTGCCAGCAGTTACGGAGGGTTGGGTGAAAAACTGTTTTTT. Translation gives CASSYGGLGEKLFF.

V usage is TRBV11-3 and J usage is TRBJ2-3; 11 positions agree with TRBD2. The germline CDR1 and CDR2 sequences are SGHNT and YENEEA. This CDR3 region has 18 residues. The J segment lost 6 bases and the V segment lost 5 bases, leaving 16 bases of the junction unmatched. In DNA form, the CDR3 reads TGTGCCAGCAGCCCTCCCCGAGGTAGCGGGGGGGCGACGGATACGCAGTATTTT. Amino acids: CASSPPRGSGGATDTQYF. Together with reference TRBV11-3 and TRBJ2-3, the CDR3 gives the full variable domain: EAGVVQSPRYKIIEKKQPVAFWCNPISGHNTLYWYLQNLGQGPELLIRYENEEAVDDSQLPKDRFSAERLKGVDSTLKIQPAELGDSAVYLCASSPPRGSGGATDTQYFGPGTRLTVL.

The chain uses TRBV5-1 and TRBJ2-3; TRBD2 matches at 11 bases. CDR3 size: 17 residues. Unmatched junction bases numbered 6, after V lost 1 base and J lost 2 bases. CDR1 SGHRS and CDR2 YFSETQ come from the germline V gene. The CDR3 region is CASSLTLAGGLTDTQYF. For the CDR3, the DNA is TGCGCCAGCAGCTTGACCCTAGCGGGAGGCCTCACAGATACGCAGTATTTT.

CDR3: CASKISGVRRNQPQHF. For the CDR3, the DNA is TGTGCCAGCAAAATTTCAGGGGTTCGGCGCAATCAGCCCCAGCATTTT. This chain links TRBV28 with TRBJ1-5, with a weak D call TRBD1 (6 bases). Trimming cost V 7 bases and J 2 bases, with 18 bases left between them. The germline V gene has CDR1 MDHEN and CDR2 SYDVKM. The CDR3 totals 16 residues.

The chain joins TRBV29-1 to TRBJ1-2, with D tentatively TRBD1 (5 bases). Germline values: CDR1 SQVTM, CDR2 ANQGSEA. V lost 3 bases, J lost 4 bases, and 12 bases lay in between. This CDR3 is built from 13 residues. The CDR3 is CSVEGGQSYGYTF. CDR3 in DNA: TGCAGCGTTGAGGGCGGACAATCCTATGGCTACACCTTC.

J is TRBJ1-6 and V is TRBV2; 9 nucleotides line up with TRBD1. V shed 7 bases, J shed 10 bases, and the junction held 14 bases outside the gene matches. Germline CDR1 and CDR2: SNHLY and FYNNEI. This CDR3 has 16 amino acids. This CDR3 reads CASTSPGQGLGSPLHF. In nucleotides, the CDR3 is TGTGCCAGCACCTCACCGGGACAGGGCTTAGGCTCACCCCTCCACTTT.

V and J are TRBV2 and TRBJ2-7; D might be TRBD2 (7 bases). CDR1 SNHLY and CDR2 FYNNEI come from the germline V gene. Trimming stripped 6 bases from V and 2 bases from J, with 14 bases between. The CDR3 loop spans 14 amino acids. DNA of the CDR3: TGTGCCAGCAGGCTGGGGGGGCCTACCTACGAGCAGTACTTC. Protein: CASRLGGPTYEQYF.

The chain employs TRBV9 and TRBJ2-3, with D hard to call. V was pared by 3 bases and J by 2 bases, with 16 bases between. The CDR3 has 16 amino acids. Germline CDR1 SGDLS, CDR2 YYNGEE. CDR3 in amino acids: CASSARGGTSTDTQYF. CDR3 in DNA: TGTGCCAGCAGCGCGCGTGGCGGAACATCCACAGATACGCAGTATTTT.

This clone was seen a few times. This chain links TRBV6-5 with TRBJ2-2; 7 bases fit TRBD2. The CDR3 totals 13 residues. V gave up 4 bases and J gave up 8 bases; unmatched junction bases: 4. Germline CDR1 MNHEY, CDR2 SVGAGI. CDR3 sequence reads: CASSSTSRGELFF. CDR3 DNA sequence: TGTGCCAGCAGTTCGACTAGCAGAGGGGAGCTGTTTTTT.

This clone was counted between two and nine times. The chain joins TRBV7-3 to TRBJ2-7, with TRBD2 matching 7 bases. The CDR3 loop spans 14 amino acids. V was pared by 0 bases and J by 6 bases, with 5 bases of the junction left unmatched. Germline CDR1 and CDR2: SGHTA and FQGTGA. In nucleotides, the CDR3 is TGTGCCAGCAGCTTAACGGCGGGAGTGGGCGAGCAGTACTTC. It specifies CASSLTAGVGEQYF.

The chain couples TRBV6-5 to TRBJ1-1; D is unclear. The CDR3 contains 16 residues. In germline, CDR1 is MNHEY, CDR2 SVGAGI. V was pared by 0 bases and J by 0 bases, with 11 bases between. The CDR3 sequence: CASSYSAGSMNTEAFF. The CDR3 coding sequence is TGTGCCAGCAGTTACTCGGCAGGTTCCATGAACACTGAAGCTTTCTTT.

This chain links TRBV15 with TRBJ2-7; 10 nucleotides agree with TRBD1. Germline lookup yields CDR1 LNHNV and CDR2 YYDKDF (reference sequence). With 3 bases clipped from V and 6 bases from J, the junction kept 23 bases outside the gene matches. The length of the CDR3 is 20 residues. CDR3 coding DNA: TGTGCCACCAGCAGTACATCTGGGACAGGGGTAGGGACTTCTCCGCTCGAGCAGTACTTC. Translation gives CATSSTSGTGVGTSPLEQYF.

This clone was recorded many times. This rearrangement joins TRBV6-5 to TRBJ1-5, with D possibly being TRBD1 (6 bases). CDR3 length: 15 amino acids. V was pared by 6 bases and J by 0 bases, with 12 bases between. Germline V gives CDR1 MNHEY, CDR2 SVGAGI. The CDR3 is CASRATGSSNQPQHF. CDR3 sequence (DNA): TGTGCCAGCAGGGCCACAGGGAGTAGCAATCAGCCCCAGCATTTT.

The V gene is TRBV6-5, the J gene TRBJ2-2, with D possibly TRBD1 on 5 matching bases. CDR1 and CDR2 from the germline V gene are MNHEY and SVGAGI. The CDR3 is 14 residues long. V dropped 7 bases and J dropped 4 bases, with 13 bases sitting between them. The CDR3, as DNA: TGTGCCAGCAATTTCCAGGGCGGCACCGGGGAGCTGTTTTTT. It translates to CASNFQGGTGELFF.

V usage is TRBV29-1 and J usage is TRBJ2-7; 9 nucleotides align to TRBD1. The CDR3 extends over 14 amino acids. The J segment lost 1 base and the V segment lost 5 bases, leaving 6 bases of the junction unmatched. Looked up from germline, CDR1 is SQVTM and CDR2 is ANQGSEA. The DNA of the CDR3 is TGCAGCGTTTTCAAGACAGGGGGATCCTACGAGCAGTACTTC. Its protein is CSVFKTGGSYEQYF.

The chain has TRBV10-3 and TRBJ1-5; 9 bases map to TRBD1. Germline assignment: CDR1 ENHRY and CDR2 SYGVKD. Trimming took 3 bases from V and 6 from J; bases not matched to a gene: 9. The CDR3 is made up of 16 amino acids. CDR3 sequence: CAISDTGGQGGQPQHF. The CDR3 coding sequence is TGTGCCATCAGTGACACAGGGGGCCAGGGGGGTCAGCCCCAGCATTTT.

V gene TRBV6-1 combines with J gene TRBJ2-7, with 11 positions matching TRBD2. Germline CDR1 reads MNHNS; CDR2 reads SASEGT. There are 19 residues in the CDR3. J was trimmed by 7 bases and V by 1 base; bases with no gene match: 18. In DNA form, the CDR3 reads TGTGCCAGCAGTGAAGGGGGTTGGGGGACTAGCGGAGTGTCGTATGAGCAGTACTTC. Encoded protein: CASSEGGWGTSGVSYEQYF.

This chain links TRBV29-1 with TRBJ2-1; 9 bases line up with TRBD1. The V segment lost 6 bases and the J segment 7 bases; nucleotides outside the gene matches: 1. Germline assignment: CDR1 SQVTM and CDR2 ANQGSEA. This CDR3 is built from 11 residues. Here the CDR3 DNA reads TGCAGCGTGGACAGGGGAAATGAGCAGTTCTTC. This sequence encodes CSVDRGNEQFF.